A selection of T cell receptor beta chains follows, all from one sample in a study of OX40 agonist ivuxolimab in advanced cancers. The data were produced by immunoSEQ multiplex PCR, yet TCRdb's version contains in-frame clones alone and is incomplete. The sample comprises roughly 76,000 clones, about 85% of which are singletons, and around 2.9% rests with the top ten. Sequencing was performed on CD4+ or CD8+ T cells sorted from blood, taken in a trial of the OX40 agonist ivuxolimab. The receptors stem from an adult with an advanced solid tumor such as melanoma, head and neck, liver or kidney cancer. Each CDR3 is given with its conserved first and last residue. A D gene is named only where the DNA matches it firmly. A row's size may be missing; if present it is once, few, many or a size class.

d_gene,j_gene,abundance,v_gene,CDR3nt,CDR3aa
NA,TRBJ1-2,once,TRBV7-9,TGTGCCAGCAGCTTAGGGTCGGGGAATGGAAACTATGGCTACACCTTC,CASSLGSGNGNYGYTF
NA,TRBJ2-3,NA,TRBV6-5,TGTGCCAGCAGCTTTAGACAGGCTAGCACAGATACGCAGTATTTT,CASSFRQASTDTQYF
TRBD2,TRBJ2-5,NA,TRBV7-2,TGTGCCAGCAGCTTAACGACGAGCGGGGGGAGGGAGACCCAGTACTTC,CASSLTTSGGRETQYF
NA,TRBJ1-3,NA,TRBV4-3,TGCGCCAGCAGCCAAGATCGAGTGGCGGGAAACACCATATATTTT,CASSQDRVAGNTIYF
NA,TRBJ2-1,NA,TRBV7-8,TGTGCCAGCAAACCCCCGAGGGACAATGAGCAGTTCTTC,CASKPPRDNEQFF
NA,TRBJ2-3,once,TRBV29-1,TGCAGCGTGTCCAGGGGAGTGGATACGCAGTATTTT,CSVSRGVDTQYF
TRBD1,TRBJ1-2,once,TRBV7-9,TGTGCCAGCAGCTCATTAGGCAGGACAGGGGATAGCTATGGCTACACCTTC,CASSSLGRTGDSYGYTF
TRBD1,TRBJ1-5,few,TRBV7-9,TGTGCCAGCAGCTCCGGGACAGGTCCTCGCCAGCCCCAGCATTTT,CASSSGTGPRQPQHF
TRBD2,TRBJ2-1,NA,TRBV18,TGTGCCAGCTCCCGGGGACTAGCGGGGTTCGGGGAGCAGTTCTTC,CASSRGLAGFGEQFF
TRBD2,TRBJ2-3,NA,TRBV4-1,TGCGCCAGCAGCCCCCCATCGGGACTAGCGGGACGTTCAGATACGCAGTATTTT,CASSPPSGLAGRSDTQYF
TRBD1,TRBJ1-2,NA,TRBV18,TGTGCCAGCTCACCACAGGACAGGGGCTATGGCTACACCTTC,CASSPQDRGYGYTF
TRBD1,TRBJ1-4,NA,TRBV19,TGTGCCAGTAGCGTTACAGGGGGAAAACTGTTTTTT,CASSVTGGKLFF
TRBD1,TRBJ1-4,NA,TRBV5-8,TGTGCCAGCAGCTCCGGCAGGGGGCGTGAAAAACTGTTTTTT,CASSSGRGREKLFF
TRBD1,TRBJ2-7,NA,TRBV4-1,TGCGCCAGCAGCCGGGAGGGACAGGGCTCCTACGAGCAGTACTTC,CASSREGQGSYEQYF
TRBD1,TRBJ1-2,NA,TRBV18,TGTGCCAGCTCATCTGAATACCGGGACAGGGGATATGGCTACACCTTC,CASSSEYRDRGYGYTF
TRBD1,TRBJ1-5,NA,TRBV18,TGTGCCAGCTCACCGGACAGGGGTGGCAATCAGCCCCAGCATTTT,CASSPDRGGNQPQHF
NA,TRBJ2-1,once,TRBV9,TGTGCCAGCAGCGTAATATCAGGGTCCGGTGAGCAGTTCTTC,CASSVISGSGEQFF
NA,TRBJ2-5,NA,TRBV12-1,TGTGCCAGCAGCTTAACCTGTGTCGGCAGGGAAGGGCAAGAGACCCAGTACTTC,CASSLTCVGREGQETQYF
TRBD2,TRBJ2-5,NA,TRBV13,TGTGCCAGCAGCAAAGGGTTACCGGGGGGTGGCCAAGAGACCCAGTACTTC,CASSKGLPGGGQETQYF
NA,TRBJ1-3,NA,TRBV9,TGTGCCAGCAGCCCCCCGGGTTTTAGAAACACCATATATTTT,CASSPPGFRNTIYF
NA,TRBJ2-3,few,TRBV7-2,TGTGCCAGCAGGGTTACTAGCACAACGGGAGATACGCAGTATTTT,CASRVTSTTGDTQYF
NA,TRBJ2-7,NA,TRBV6-5,TGTGCCAGCAGAGATCCTGCGACGAATCTCTACGAGCAGTACTTC,CASRDPATNLYEQYF
TRBD1,TRBJ2-5,NA,TRBV6-5,TGTGCCAGCACCCTGGACAGGGAGCAAGAGACCCAGTACTTC,CASTLDREQETQYF
NA,TRBJ2-5,NA,TRBV11-3,TGTGCCAGCAGCTTCTATTGGGGGAGCGATCCCCCCAGGGAGACCCAGTACTTC,CASSFYWGSDPPRETQYF
TRBD2,TRBJ2-7,NA,TRBV18,TGTGCCAGCTCACCGGGACTAGCGGGAGGGGTGCAGTACTTC,CASSPGLAGGVQYF
NA,TRBJ1-2,NA,TRBV7-2,TGTGCCAGCAGCTTGGGCGGATTACTATGGGGCTACACCTTC,CASSLGGLLWGYTF
NA,TRBJ2-5,NA,TRBV5-1,TGCGCCAGCAGCTCCGGACGCGGACAGACCGCTTGGTACCAAGAGACCCAGTACTTC,CASSSGRGQTAWYQETQYF
TRBD2,TRBJ2-5,NA,TRBV5-1,TGCGCCAGCAGCTTTACTAGCGGCCACGGAGAGACCCAGTACTTC,CASSFTSGHGETQYF
NA,TRBJ2-7,NA,TRBV5-1,TGCGCCAGCAGCTTGGGGGGGCCAAGCGAGCAGTACTTC,CASSLGGPSEQYF
TRBD1,TRBJ1-2,NA,TRBV18,TGTGCCAGCTCACCCGGGACAGCTAACTATGGCTACACCTTC,CASSPGTANYGYTF
NA,TRBJ1-1,NA,TRBV28,TGTGCCAGCAGGGGAGGACTAAAGAACACTGAAGCTTTCTTT,CASRGGLKNTEAFF
TRBD1,TRBJ1-5,once,TRBV30,TGTGCCTGGGGACAGGGGAGAGGGGGTCAGCCCCAGCATTTT,CAWGQGRGGQPQHF
TRBD1,TRBJ1-1,NA,TRBV15,TGTGCCACCAGCAGCAGCCACCGGACAGGAGTACTTCGGAACACTGAAGCTTTCTTT,CATSSSHRTGVLRNTEAFF
NA,TRBJ1-2,NA,TRBV29-1,TGCAGCGCGGGACGGGAGGCTAACTATGGCTACACCTTC,CSAGREANYGYTF
TRBD2,TRBJ2-7,NA,TRBV7-9,TGTGCCAGCAGCTCCGTCATGACTAGCGGGAGGGCTTACGAGCAGTACTTC,CASSSVMTSGRAYEQYF
NA,TRBJ2-7,NA,TRBV7-2,TGTGCCAGCAGCCGCGACGCCACCGCCTACGAGCAGTACTTC,CASSRDATAYEQYF
TRBD2,TRBJ2-3,NA,TRBV6-6,TGTGCCAGCAGGACTAGCACCTTCACAGATACGCAGTATTTT,CASRTSTFTDTQYF
NA,TRBJ1-1,NA,TRBV29-1,TGCAGCGGAAAAAGGGGAGGTGAAGCTTTCTTT,CSGKRGGEAFF
TRBD1,TRBJ2-7,medium-sized,TRBV7-9,TGTGCCAGCAGCGACACGGGACAGGGGGCCTACGAGCAGTACTTC,CASSDTGQGAYEQYF
NA,TRBJ1-5,NA,TRBV5-1,TGCGCCAGCAGCTTCGGGCAGCCTCGGGGCAATCAGCCCCAGCATTTT,CASSFGQPRGNQPQHF
NA,TRBJ1-6,NA,TRBV12-5,TGTGCTAGTGGTTTCGCGACAGGTGAGGGATCACCCCTCCACTTT,CASGFATGEGSPLHF
NA,TRBJ1-2,NA,TRBV25-1,TGTGCCAGCAGTGGGGGCCTCGGGAATGGCTACACCTTC,CASSGGLGNGYTF
NA,TRBJ2-5,NA,TRBV7-3,TGTGCCAGCAGCTTCCCCCCGACCCAGTACTTC,CASSFPPTQYF
TRBD2,TRBJ2-5,NA,TRBV11-1,TGTGCCAGCAGCTTCAGTCCAGCGGGGATCATAAAAGAGACCCAGTACTTC,CASSFSPAGIIKETQYF
TRBD1,TRBJ2-7,NA,TRBV5-1,TGCGCCAGCAGCTCTGTCGCCAGAACAGGGGTCTACGAGCAGTACTTC,CASSSVARTGVYEQYF
NA,TRBJ2-2,NA,TRBV6-5,TGTGCCAGCAGTTTTGGAAGGGGCTGGGGAACCGGGGAGCTGTTTTTT,CASSFGRGWGTGELFF
NA,TRBJ1-1,NA,TRBV4-3,TGCGCCAGCAGCCAAGTTGGGGGGGTAAGAGCCGAAGCTTTCTTT,CASSQVGGVRAEAFF
NA,TRBJ1-1,NA,TRBV7-9,TGTGCCAGCAGCTTAGGACTCCGCACTGAAGCTTTCTTT,CASSLGLRTEAFF
NA,TRBJ1-1,NA,TRBV5-5,TGTGCCAGCAGCTTGCCTCTTCTTCTCACTGAAGCTTTCTTT,CASSLPLLLTEAFF
NA,TRBJ2-1,once,TRBV10-3,TGTGCCATCAGTGGGTTCATAACGGGAGCGGGTGAGCAGTTCTTC,CAISGFITGAGEQFF
TRBD1,TRBJ1-1,NA,TRBV6-5,TGTGCCAGCAGTTACGGGGTTGGACAGGGCACTGAAGCTTTCTTT,CASSYGVGQGTEAFF
NA,TRBJ1-5,NA,TRBV11-2,TGTGCCAGCAGCTTAGGCAGGGAGAATAGCAATCAGCCCCAGCATTTT,CASSLGRENSNQPQHF
TRBD1,TRBJ1-4,NA,TRBV30,TGTGCCTGGACGCTAGGGGGCTGGGGTGAAAAACTGTTTTTT,CAWTLGGWGEKLFF
TRBD1,TRBJ1-3,NA,TRBV7-9,TGTGCCAGCAGCTTAGGGACAGGGATCTTTTCCGGAAACACCATATATTTT,CASSLGTGIFSGNTIYF
NA,TRBJ1-4,few,TRBV29-1,TGCAGCGTTGGGGGCATGACAACTAATGAAAAACTGTTTTTT,CSVGGMTTNEKLFF